This T cell receptor beta chain was sequenced in a study of human T cells and chemical hapten exposure. Per the original methods: Counts of TCRs in each sample centred on a median of about 99,000 and extended from around 25,000 to 690,000. TCRdb redid the calling of the RACE reads with MiXCR, one entry per CDR3 protein. In this record, the V and J calls reflect TCRdb's handling and not the investigators' own analysis. The sample carries under 200,000 distinct CDR3 sequences, roughly 15% recorded once. Study-level findings and limits: Alopecia in all donors means immunity may differ from healthy individuals.

This clonotype was seen more than once but under ten times. Its antigen is unknown. V shed 4 bases, J shed 2 bases, and the junction held 6 bases outside the gene matches. CDR3 size: 15 residues. Germline V gene sequence: CDR1 SEHNR, CDR2 FQNEAQ (reference sequence). Time point in this sample: patch test 1, 2 weeks after DPC sensitization. Described treatment: therapeutic diphenylcyclopropenone sensitization with weekly scalp DPC. Blood collection took place prior to placing each patch test. The rearrangement joins TRBV7-9 to TRBJ2-7; 9 nucleotides agree with TRBD2. Sample: whole blood, taken in connection with sensitization to the hapten diphenylcyclopropenone (DPC). The TCR originated in a woman in her twenties or thirties with alopecia areata. Some clones in this sample may be carry-over from other donors' samples. CDR3 coding DNA: TGTGCCAGCAGCTCCGGTTTAGCGGGAGCCTACGAGCAGTACTTC. Its translation: CASSSGLAGAYEQYF.